The present entry profiles one T cell receptor beta chain with its context. Its specificity is unknown. This entry belongs to a study of radiation and T cells in renal cell carcinoma. Clones were sequenced by immunoSEQ multiplex PCR, and TCRdb holds only the in-frame ones, with some missing. The sample contains 140,000 to 150,000 clones, around nine tenths of which appear only once. Study results and caveats: From baseline, blood top tumor clonotypes peaked at 2 weeks post-radiation.

The time point was: blood 4 weeks post-SBRT, at nephrectomy. Treatment: 15 Gy SBRT to primary tumor, nephrectomy 4 weeks later. The tumor was a clear cell renal cell carcinoma. The specimen comprised blood, sampled from a patient whose treatment included radiotherapy and nephrectomy. The TCR originated in a woman aged 50 to 60 with renal cell carcinoma.

In nucleotides, the CDR3 is TGTGCCAGTAGTCGCCACTCGGAGCAGTTCTTC. This encodes CASSRHSEQFF. This chain links TRBV19 with TRBJ2-1; D is uncertain. Trimming removed 5 bases from V and 10 bases from J, with 9 bases in between. Germline V gives CDR1 LNHDA, CDR2 SQIVND (reference sequence). The CDR3 spans 11 residues.